Below are 10 T cell receptor beta chains sequenced from a single sample in a study of regulatory T cells in long-lasting Graves disease. Specified time point: newly diagnosed GD, antithyroid drugs for less than 3 months. PBMCs were the source of the RNA used for TCR sequencing. Arm-PCR of CDR3 regions and iRepertoire HTBI primers were the basis on which TCR beta libraries were built. TCRdb re-called the multiplex PCR reads with MiXCR, one entry per CDR3 protein. Among about 320,000 distinct CDR3 sequences listed, 18% were seen once. The sequenced sample was peripheral blood mononuclear cells (PBMCs), obtained at new diagnosis, from a patient treated with antithyroid drugs. The receptor source for this set is a female donor with Graves disease.

As concerns this clonotype: Given a far larger clone just one base away, this is likely a sequencing read error. DNA of the CDR3: TGTGCCACCACGGAAGGGGACCGGAGGTCGTCGGATATGCAGTATTTT. Translation: CATTEGDRRSSDMQYF. V is TRBV10-3 and J is TRBJ2-1; either TRBD1 or TRBD2 may fit D (5 bases each). The DNA end is a closer match to TRBJ2-3, so the J assignment may be wrong. CDR3 length: 16 residues. The germline CDR1 and CDR2 sequences are ENHRY and SYGVKD.

V gene TRBV6-2 or TRBV6-3 combines with J gene TRBJ2-2; maybe TRBD2 (6 bases). The length of the CDR3 is 15 residues. Per the germline V gene, CDR1 is MNHEY and CDR2 is SVGEGT. Deletions cut 7 bases from V and 5 bases from J, with 17 bases between. CDR3 coding DNA: TGTGCCAGCATAGAAGGAGGGTACGGAACCGGGGAGCTGTTTTTT. Its protein product is CASIEGGYGTGELFF.

The chain employs TRBV7-9 and TRBJ2-3, with D uncertain. V was clipped by 5 bases and J by 7 bases, with 13 bases between them. In germline, CDR1 is SEHNR, CDR2 FQNEAQ (reference sequence). The CDR3 runs to 13 residues. DNA of the CDR3: TGTGCCAGCAGCCGAGTCCCTCCAAATACGCAGTATTTT. Translating it yields CASSRVPPNTQYF. Variable domain in full (rest from reference TRBV7-9 and TRBJ2-3): DTGVSQNPRHKITKRGQNVTFRCDPISEHNRLYWYRQTLGQGPEFLTYFQNEAQLEKSRLLSDRFSAERPKGSFSTLEIQRTEQGDSAMYLCASSRVPPNTQYFGPGTRLTVL.

This clonotype came up many times. J is TRBJ2-7 and V is TRBV3-1; 8 bases match TRBD2. Germline CDR1 and CDR2: LGHDT and YNNKEL (reference sequence). With 4 bases clipped from V and 6 bases from J, the junction kept 5 bases outside the gene matches. CDR3 size: 13 residues. In DNA, the CDR3 is TGTGCCAGCAGCCGGGGACTAGAAGCCGAGCAGTACTTC. Protein product: CASSRGLEAEQYF.

This clonotype was found a few times. A read error may explain this, as a much larger clone is one base away. V is TRBV27 and J is TRBJ2-7; TRBD2 aligns across 11 bases. Looked up from germline, CDR1 is MNHEY and CDR2 is SMNVEV (reference sequence). The CDR3 has 20 residues. Here the CDR3 DNA reads TGTGCCAACAGTTCCTACAGGGGTCCGGGACTAGCGGACCCGCCCTACGAGCAGTACTTC. Encoded protein: CANSSYRGPGLADPPYEQYF.

The V and J genes are TRBV24-1 and TRBJ2-6; D gene uncertain. V was trimmed by 3 bases and J by 0 bases, leaving 5 bases between them. This CDR3 contains 15 residues. Germline V gene data show CDR1 as KGHDR and CDR2 as SFDVKD. CDR3 residues: CATSDPPSGANVLTF. Here the CDR3 DNA reads TGTGCCACCAGTGATCCCCCCTCTGGGGCCAACGTCCTGACTTTC.

This clonotype was detected ten times or more. The J gene is TRBJ1-2, the V gene TRBV20-1; the D is unclear. The CDR3 covers 12 residues. The germline V gene encodes CDR1 DFQATT and CDR2 SNEGSKA (reference sequence). The CDR3 DNA sequence: TGCTGTACGTTGGGGTCTAACTATGGCTACACCTTC. This codes for CCTLGSNYGYTF.

As to this clonotype: Being one base from a much bigger clone, this may be a read error. The CDR3 nucleotides read TGTGCCAGCAGGCCAGCGGGAGTCGACTTCGAGCAGTACTTC. Protein: CASRPAGVDFEQYF. The chain recombines TRBV12-3 or TRBV12-4 with TRBJ2-7, with 8 bases matching TRBD2. The CDR3 contains 14 residues. V shed 6 bases and J 6 bases; nucleotides not matched to a gene: 10.

This clonotype was detected once. The chain combines TRBV7-2 with TRBJ2-5; D is uncertain. The germline V gene has CDR1 SGHTA and CDR2 FQGNSA. Trimming shortened V by 0 bases and J by 13 bases, and 12 bases separated the two germline ends. The CDR3 length is 12 residues. In DNA, the CDR3 is TGTGCCAGCAGCTTAGCGCGCACAGAACGGTACTTC. This translates into CASSLARTERYF.

This clonotype was counted at least ten times. The chain carries TRBV19 and TRBJ2-1; 10 bases are a match to TRBD2. The germline CDR1 and CDR2 sequences are LNHDA and SQIVND (reference sequence). After removal of 1 base from V and 7 bases from J, the junction contained 4 bases not matched to a gene. The CDR3 has 15 amino acids. The CDR3 reads CASSIVLAGSNEQFF. DNA of the CDR3: TGTGCCAGTAGTATAGTACTAGCGGGAAGTAATGAGCAGTTCTTC.